This TCR beta chain derives from a study of Graves' ophthalmopathy and Graves' hyperthyroidism. RNA transcripts were the template, and TCR beta CDR3 regions were amplified from them. First-round RT-PCR relied on HTBI primers, and a second-round multiplex PCR came next. TCRdb re-analysed the multiplex PCR reads in MiXCR, keeping a single row per CDR3 protein. The sample holds a few hundred thousand distinct CDR3 sequences, just under 40% seen once. The germline gives CDR1 MNHEY, CDR2 SMNVEV (reference sequence). This CDR3 contains 14 residues. Trimming removed 5 bases from V and 2 bases from J; junction bases left unmatched: 4. This clonotype was detected many times.

This clonotype was sampled from an adult man with Graves' hyperthyroidism. Sequencing was carried out using peripheral blood or thyroid tissue (not recorded which). The chain links TRBV27 to TRBJ2-5, with 8 bases fitting TRBD2. In nucleotides, the CDR3 is TGTGCCAGCAGTCATAGCGGGACTCAAGAGACCCAGTACTTC. Translation: CASSHSGTQETQYF.